This TCR beta chain was retrieved from a study of sequential checkpoint blockade in melanoma. As for the study in general: Randomization was 1:1 between first-line nivolumab→ipilimumab and ipilimumab→nivolumab.

Stated treatment: randomized to nivolumab then ipilimumab (arm A) or the reverse (arm B). The data were produced by immunoSEQ multiplex PCR, yet TCRdb's version contains in-frame clones alone and is incomplete. The sample has roughly 8,800 clones; around 70% are singletons. The sequence was obtained from a human donor with melanoma. The source was CD8+ T cells sorted from blood (inferred from file names), collected from a patient given nivolumab and ipilimumab in sequence.

The CDR3 region is CASSPGLAGEYEQYF. The CDR3, as DNA: TGTGCCAGCAGTCCGGGACTAGCGGGAGAGTACGAGCAGTACTTC. This chain joins TRBV2 and TRBJ2-7; TRBD2 matches at 14 bases. The trim removed 5 bases at V and 4 bases at J, leaving 4 bases unmatched. Germline V gene sequence: CDR1 SNHLY, CDR2 FYNNEI. The CDR3 length is 15 residues.